The source of this T cell receptor beta chain is a study of T cell changes during pregnancy in multiple sclerosis. TCRdb keeps only in-frame clones here, not all; method: immunoSEQ multiplex PCR. This sample yields 50,000 or so clones, of which 85% to 90% are seen a single time; 7% to 10% belongs to the top ten. Germline assignment: CDR1 SNHLY and CDR2 FYNNEI. Between the trimmed V and J ends, which lost 3 bases and 0 bases, there was a span of 9 bases. The CDR3 covers 15 residues. V usage is TRBV2 and J usage is TRBJ1-3; D may be TRBD1 (5 bases). This TCR was recovered from a female donor with multiple sclerosis, enrolled in a pregnancy study. The material sequenced was CD8+ T cells from peripheral blood mononuclear cells, taken in the second trimester of pregnancy. CDR3 protein: CASSETRASGNTIYF. The CDR3 DNA follows: TGTGCCAGCAGTGAGACCAGGGCCTCTGGAAACACCATATATTTT.